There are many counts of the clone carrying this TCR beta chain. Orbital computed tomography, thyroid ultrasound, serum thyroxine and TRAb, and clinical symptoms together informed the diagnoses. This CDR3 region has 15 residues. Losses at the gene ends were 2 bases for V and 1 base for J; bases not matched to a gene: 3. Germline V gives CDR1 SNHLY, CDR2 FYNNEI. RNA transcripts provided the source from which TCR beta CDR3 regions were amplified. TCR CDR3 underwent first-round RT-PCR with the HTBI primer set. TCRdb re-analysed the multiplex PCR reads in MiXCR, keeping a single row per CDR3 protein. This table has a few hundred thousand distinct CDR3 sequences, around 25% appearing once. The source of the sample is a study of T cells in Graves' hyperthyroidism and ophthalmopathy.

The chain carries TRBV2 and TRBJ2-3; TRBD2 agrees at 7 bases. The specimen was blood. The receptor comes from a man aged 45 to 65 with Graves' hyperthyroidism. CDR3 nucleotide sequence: TGTGCCAGCAGTGAAACTAGCGCCCGCACAGATACGCAGTATTTT. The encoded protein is CASSETSARTDTQYF.